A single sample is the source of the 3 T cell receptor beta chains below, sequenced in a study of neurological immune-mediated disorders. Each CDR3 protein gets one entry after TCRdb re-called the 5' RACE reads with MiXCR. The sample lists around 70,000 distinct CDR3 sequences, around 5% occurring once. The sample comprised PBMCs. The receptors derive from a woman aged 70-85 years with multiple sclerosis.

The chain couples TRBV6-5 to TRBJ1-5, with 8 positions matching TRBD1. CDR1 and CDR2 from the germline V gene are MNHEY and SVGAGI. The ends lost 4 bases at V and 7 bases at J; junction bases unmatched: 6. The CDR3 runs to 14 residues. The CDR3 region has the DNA TGTGCCAGCAGTTCGACAGGGGCGAGGCAGCCCCAGCATTTT. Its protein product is CASSSTGARQPQHF.

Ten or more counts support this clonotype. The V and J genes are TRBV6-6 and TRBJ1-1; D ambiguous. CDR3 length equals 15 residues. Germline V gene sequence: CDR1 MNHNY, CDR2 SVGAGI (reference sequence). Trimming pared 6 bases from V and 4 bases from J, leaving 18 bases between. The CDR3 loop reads CASSSHGLRVTEAFF. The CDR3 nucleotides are TGTGCCAGCAGCTCTCACGGATTACGCGTCACTGAAGCTTTCTTT.

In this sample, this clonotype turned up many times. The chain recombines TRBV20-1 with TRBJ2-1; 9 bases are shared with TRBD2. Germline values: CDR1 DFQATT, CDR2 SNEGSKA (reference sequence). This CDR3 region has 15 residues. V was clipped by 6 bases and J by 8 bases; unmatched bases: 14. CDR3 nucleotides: TGCAGTGCAAAAAATAGCGGGAGTATCGGTGATGAGCAGTTCTTC. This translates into CSAKNSGSIGDEQFF.